Listed below are T cell receptor beta chains from one sample, sequenced in a study of control samples from healthy donors and cancer patients. TCRdb's table, derived via immunoSEQ multiplex PCR, lists solely in-frame clones and lacks some. The repertoire holds about 95,000 clones, with about 88% as singletons. Sequencing was performed on blood. These receptors originate from a woman aged 70 to 79 in good health. CDR3s include the opening cysteine and the closing phenylalanine or tryptophan. Each record gives: CDR3 protein, CDR3 DNA, V gene, CDR3 length, J gene, clone size, D gene. A D gene is named only where the DNA matches it firmly. Expanded clones are given a class, and other clones once, few, many or no size at all.

CASSFLTGGNEKLFF	TGTGCCAGCAGCTTTTTGACAGGGGGAAATGAAAAACTGTTTTTT	TRBV7-9	15	TRBJ1-4	-	TRBD1
CASSFGGAENSEAFF	TGTGCCAGCAGTTTCGGGGGGGCGGAGAATAGTGAAGCTTTCTTT	TRBV6-1	15	TRBJ1-1	-	-
CASREGPESYNEQFF	TGCGCCAGCAGGGAGGGCCCCGAATCCTACAATGAGCAGTTCTTC	TRBV5-1	15	TRBJ2-1	-	-
CASSQDLEGALPQHF	TGTGCCAGCAGCCAAGATCTGGAAGGGGCCCTCCCCCAGCATTTT	TRBV4-2	15	TRBJ1-5	-	-
CASSQEGTGGTEAFF	TGTGCCAGCAGCCAAGAGGGAACAGGGGGCACTGAAGCTTTCTTT	TRBV4-2	15	TRBJ1-1	-	TRBD1
CASTRDNYEQYF	TGTGCCAGCACTCGGGACAACTACGAGCAGTACTTC	TRBV2	12	TRBJ2-7	-	-
CATRGQGRNQPQHF	TGTGCCACCCGGGGGCAGGGAAGGAATCAGCCCCAGCATTTT	TRBV6-1	14	TRBJ1-5	-	-
CASRALDGPFEQFF	TGTGCCAGCAGAGCCTTGGACGGCCCTTTTGAGCAGTTCTTC	TRBV2	14	TRBJ2-1	-	-
CATARGDTDTQYF	TGTGCCACTGCGAGGGGTGACACAGATACGCAGTATTTT	TRBV15	13	TRBJ2-3	-	-
CASSFYPDGAFF	TGTGCCAGCAGTTTTTATCCGGATGGCGCTTTCTTT	TRBV28	12	TRBJ1-1	-	-
CAISESTGMSTEAFF	TGTGCCATCAGTGAGTCGACAGGGATGAGCACTGAAGCTTTCTTT	TRBV10-3	15	TRBJ1-1	few	TRBD1
CASSLRPSVTNEKLFF	TGCGCCAGCAGCTTGCGGCCCTCAGTAACGAATGAAAAACTGTTTTTT	TRBV5-1	16	TRBJ1-4	-	-
CASSSGFLDRKGYTEAFF	TGCGCCAGCAGCTCGGGATTTCTGGACAGAAAGGGGTACACTGAAGCTTTCTTT	TRBV5-1	18	TRBJ1-1	-	-
CASSIGRVADTQYF	TGCGCCAGCAGCATAGGGAGGGTAGCAGATACGCAGTATTTT	TRBV10-2	14	TRBJ2-3	-	TRBD2
CASSPEQGYEQYF	TGCGCCAGCAGCCCAGAGCAGGGCTACGAGCAGTACTTC	TRBV4-1	13	TRBJ2-7	-	-
CASSLRQKETQYF	TGTGCCAGCAGCTTGCGCCAGAAAGAGACCCAGTACTTC	TRBV5-4	13	TRBJ2-5	-	-
CASSLRTLGSPLHF	TGTGCCAGCAGCTTGAGGACTTTGGGTTCACCCCTCCACTTT	TRBV11-1	14	TRBJ1-6	-	-
CAWSADRVNTEAFF	TGTGCCTGGAGTGCAGACAGGGTAAACACTGAAGCTTTCTTT	TRBV30	14	TRBJ1-1	-	TRBD1
CASEAGGPSTDTQYF	TGTGCCAGTGAAGCGGGGGGCCCATCCACAGATACGCAGTATTTT	TRBV2	15	TRBJ2-3	-	TRBD2
CASSTQLYGYTF	TGTGCCAGCAGCACCCAGTTATATGGCTACACCTTC	TRBV5-6	12	TRBJ1-2	-	-
CASSQDRGGRDYGYTF	TGCGCCAGCAGCCAAGACAGGGGCGGTCGGGATTATGGCTACACCTTC	TRBV4-1	16	TRBJ1-2	-	-
CASSQDRGQGHGYTF	TGTGCCAGCAGCCAAGATAGAGGACAGGGACATGGCTACACCTTC	TRBV3-1/TRBV3-2	15	TRBJ1-2	-	TRBD1
CSVESPSGSAYNEQFF	TGCAGCGTTGAGTCCCCATCCGGGTCAGCTTACAATGAGCAGTTCTTC	TRBV29-1	16	TRBJ2-1	-	-
CASTISGTANEKLFF	TGTGCCAGCACCATCTCCGGGACAGCTAATGAAAAACTGTTTTTT	TRBV7-9	15	TRBJ1-4	-	TRBD1
CASSIGGTGFGTEAFF	TGTGCCAGTAGTATAGGTGGGACAGGGTTCGGCACTGAAGCTTTCTTT	TRBV19	16	TRBJ1-1	-	TRBD1
CASSLAGDTHYGYTF	TGTGCCAGCAGCTTAGCGGGGGACACACACTATGGCTACACCTTC	TRBV7-9	15	TRBJ1-2	few	-
CASSLTGGAGLNYGYTF	TGTGCCAGCAGTTTAACCGGCGGGGCAGGGCTTAACTATGGCTACACCTTC	TRBV27	17	TRBJ1-2	-	-
CASSRPGGSGTEAFF	TGTGCCAGCAGCCGTCCTGGGGGCAGCGGCACTGAAGCTTTCTTT	TRBV5-4	15	TRBJ1-1	once	-
CAIVRQGGAGYGYTF	TGTGCCATCGTTAGACAGGGAGGCGCGGGCTATGGCTACACCTTC	TRBV6-5	15	TRBJ1-2	-	TRBD1